What follows are 6 T cell receptor beta chains derived from one specimen sequenced in a study of T cell responses to AZD1222 COVID-19 vaccine (dated by TCRdb to 2020 to 2023). What this sample's time point label stands for: about 28 days (+/-7) after the second vaccine dose. The library was obtained by the immunoSEQ multiplex PCR assay. The source is immuneACCESS, and TCRdb retained only in-frame sequences with V and J called. Part of the clones is not carried over; for the studies checked, unresolved V genes explain less than half of this, and the remainder is unexplained. This sample is represented by around 150,000 clones; 92% of them were singletons. The ten largest make up about 1% of the sample. Sequencing used peripheral blood, obtained 28 days after the second AZD1222 dose. The receptors stem from an adult who received the AZD1222 COVID-19 vaccine.

The V and J genes are TRBV6-1 and TRBJ1-2; TRBD1 agrees at 9 bases. The trim removed 2 bases at V and 6 bases at J, leaving 13 bases unmatched. Germline values: CDR1 MNHNS, CDR2 SASEGT. The CDR3 extends over 17 amino acids. The CDR3 coding sequence is TGTGCCAGCAGTGAATGGTCCTATAGACAGGGGGTGGATGGCTACACCTTC. This gives the protein CASSEWSYRQGVDGYTF.

V and J are TRBV12-3 or TRBV12-4 and TRBJ2-7, with D perhaps matching TRBD1 (5 bases). The CDR3 runs to 12 residues. V lost 6 bases, J lost 7 bases, and 13 bases lay in between. The CDR3 here is CASSIAGHEQYF. The CDR3 coding sequence is TGTGCCAGCAGCATTGCAGGACATGAGCAGTACTTC.

The chain combines TRBV4-2 with TRBJ1-5; 8 bases match TRBD1. Germline CDR1 is LGHNA and CDR2 is YNFKEQ. There are 17 residues in the CDR3. Unmatched junction bases numbered 12, after V lost 4 bases and J lost 4 bases. The CDR3 DNA reads as TGTGCCAGCAGCCCCGATCTCCGAACAGGGGGAAATCAGCCCCAGCATTTT. Amino acid sequence: CASSPDLRTGGNQPQHF.

This clone has a handful of counts. The chain employs TRBV5-1 and TRBJ1-2, with D perhaps matching TRBD1 (5 bases). The CDR3 has 14 amino acids. Trimming left V 0 bases short and J 6 bases short, with 12 bases between. CDR1 is SGHRS, CDR2 YFSETQ, per germline. The CDR3 is CASSLEGQGHGYTF. The CDR3 nucleotides read TGCGCCAGCAGCTTGGAGGGGCAGGGCCATGGCTACACCTTC.

The chain carries TRBV13 and TRBJ2-5; TRBD2 matches 9 bases. The CDR3 spans 16 residues. Per germline, CDR1 PRHDT and CDR2 FYEKMQ (reference sequence). J gave up 5 bases and V 3 bases, and 10 bases lay outside the gene matches. As DNA, the CDR3 is TGTGCCAGCAGCTTCTTTAGCGGGGGAACCTCGGAGACCCAGTACTTC. Its translation: CASSFFSGGTSETQYF.

The CDR3 is CSTVENEQFF. The DNA of the CDR3 is TGCAGTACCGTGGAGAATGAGCAGTTCTTC. This chain uses TRBV20-1 with TRBJ2-1; D not resolved. V lost 8 bases and J 7 bases, leaving 9 bases between the germline ends. From germline, CDR1 is DFQATT and CDR2 SNEGSKA (reference sequence). The CDR3 sequence is 10 residues long.